This T cell receptor beta chain emerged from a study of patients and donors after allogeneic stem cell transplantation. Each CDR3 protein is one row after TCRdb ran MiXCR on the RT-PCR reads. The table shows about 100,000 distinct CDR3 sequences, with approximately 40% occurring only once. This CDR3 contains 16 residues. Germline CDR1 is SGHTA and CDR2 is FQGNSA. Trimming removed 0 bases from V and 3 bases from J; junction bases left unmatched: 5. This clonotype has a handful of counts. The specimen sequenced was blood, either unsorted or a sorted T cell fraction (not recorded which). The source is a human donor who was either an allogeneic HSCT recipient or a stem cell or donor lymphocyte infusion donor (not recorded which). It is not recorded whose cells these are; they may come from a transplant donor. This chain links TRBV7-2 with TRBJ2-3; 8 bases line up with TRBD1. The CDR3 region is CASSLALWDRTDTQYF. Written as DNA, the CDR3 is TGTGCCAGCAGCTTAGCCCTCTGGGACAGGACAGATACGCAGTATTTT.